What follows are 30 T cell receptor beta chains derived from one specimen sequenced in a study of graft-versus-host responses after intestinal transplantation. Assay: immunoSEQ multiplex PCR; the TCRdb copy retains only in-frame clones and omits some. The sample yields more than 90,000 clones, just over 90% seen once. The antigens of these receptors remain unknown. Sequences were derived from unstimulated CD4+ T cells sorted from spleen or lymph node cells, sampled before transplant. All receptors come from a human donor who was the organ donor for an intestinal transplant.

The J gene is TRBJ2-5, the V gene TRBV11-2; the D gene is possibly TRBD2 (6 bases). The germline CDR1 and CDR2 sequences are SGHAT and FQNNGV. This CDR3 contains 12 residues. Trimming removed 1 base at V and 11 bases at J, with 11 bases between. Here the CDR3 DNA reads TGTGCCAGCAGCTTAGGCAGGGAGGAGCAGTACTTC. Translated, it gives CASSLGREEQYF.

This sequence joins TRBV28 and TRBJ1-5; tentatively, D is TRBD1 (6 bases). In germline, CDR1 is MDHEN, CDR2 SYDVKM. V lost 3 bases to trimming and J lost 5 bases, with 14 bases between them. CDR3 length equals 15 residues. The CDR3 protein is CASSFNREVYQPQHF. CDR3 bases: TGTGCCAGCAGTTTTAACAGGGAGGTGTATCAGCCCCAGCATTTT.

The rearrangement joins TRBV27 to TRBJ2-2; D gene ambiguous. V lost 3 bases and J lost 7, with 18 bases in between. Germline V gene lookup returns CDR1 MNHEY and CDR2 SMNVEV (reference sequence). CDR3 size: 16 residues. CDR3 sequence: CASSLRFLAGSGELFF. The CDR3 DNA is TGTGCCAGCAGTTTGAGGTTTCTGGCCGGCAGCGGGGAGCTGTTTTTT.

CDR3 amino acids: CASSYYGTSEQFF. CDR3 bases: TGTGCCAGCAGTTATTACGGTACCAGTGAGCAGTTCTTC. V is TRBV6-6 and J is TRBJ2-1; D gene ambiguous. V was cut by 3 bases and J by 9 bases, with 12 bases left in between. CDR3 size: 13 residues. The germline V gene has CDR1 MNHNY and CDR2 SVGAGI (reference sequence).

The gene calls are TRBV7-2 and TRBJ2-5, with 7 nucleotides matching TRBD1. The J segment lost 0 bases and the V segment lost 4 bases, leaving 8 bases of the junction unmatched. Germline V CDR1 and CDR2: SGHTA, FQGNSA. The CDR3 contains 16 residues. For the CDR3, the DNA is TGTGCCAGCAGCTCAAACAGGGGCCTGTACCAAGAGACCCAGTACTTC. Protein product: CASSSNRGLYQETQYF.

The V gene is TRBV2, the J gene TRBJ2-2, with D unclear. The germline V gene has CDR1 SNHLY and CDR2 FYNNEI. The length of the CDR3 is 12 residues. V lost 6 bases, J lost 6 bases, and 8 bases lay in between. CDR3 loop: CASRAQAGELFF. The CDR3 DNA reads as TGTGCCAGCAGGGCCCAGGCCGGGGAGCTGTTTTTT.

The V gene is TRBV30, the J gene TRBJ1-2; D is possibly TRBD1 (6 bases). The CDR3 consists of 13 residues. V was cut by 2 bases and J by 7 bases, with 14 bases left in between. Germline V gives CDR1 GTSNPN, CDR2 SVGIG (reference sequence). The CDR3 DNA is TGTGCCTGGAGTACACACAGGGAGGGTGGCTACACCTTC. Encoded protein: CAWSTHREGGYTF.

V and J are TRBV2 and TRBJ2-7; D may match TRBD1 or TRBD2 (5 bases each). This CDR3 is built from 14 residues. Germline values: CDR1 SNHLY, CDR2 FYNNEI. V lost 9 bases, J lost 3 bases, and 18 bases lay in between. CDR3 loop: CASTAGTSYYEQYF. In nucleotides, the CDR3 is TGTGCCAGTACCGCCGGGACCTCCTACTACGAGCAGTACTTC. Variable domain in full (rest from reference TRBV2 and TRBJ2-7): EPEVTQTPSHQVTQMGQEVILRCVPISNHLYFYWYRQILGQKVEFLVSFYNNEISEKSEIFDDQFSVERPDGSNFTLKIRSTKLEDSAMYFCASTAGTSYYEQYFGPGTRLTVT.

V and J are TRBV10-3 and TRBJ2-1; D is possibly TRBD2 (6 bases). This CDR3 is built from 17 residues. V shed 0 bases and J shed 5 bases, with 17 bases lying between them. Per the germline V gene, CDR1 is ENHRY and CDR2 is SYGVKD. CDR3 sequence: CAISESIGGVLDNEQFF. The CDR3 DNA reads TGTGCCATCAGTGAGTCGATTGGCGGGGTATTAGACAATGAGCAGTTCTTC.

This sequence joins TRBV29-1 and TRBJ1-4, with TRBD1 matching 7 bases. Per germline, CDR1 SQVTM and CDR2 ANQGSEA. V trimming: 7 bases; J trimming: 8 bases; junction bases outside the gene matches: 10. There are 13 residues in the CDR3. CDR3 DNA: TGCAGCGGGTCACAGGGGAAAGGGGAAAAACTGTTTTTT. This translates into CSGSQGKGEKLFF.

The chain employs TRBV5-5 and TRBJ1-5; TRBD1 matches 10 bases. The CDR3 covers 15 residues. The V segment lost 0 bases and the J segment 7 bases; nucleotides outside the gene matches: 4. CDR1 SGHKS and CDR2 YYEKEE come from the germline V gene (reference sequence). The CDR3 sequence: CASSLETGGRQPQHF. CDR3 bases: TGTGCCAGCAGCTTGGAGACAGGGGGCCGGCAGCCCCAGCATTTT.

CDR3: CASSQDIQREGYEQYF. The CDR3 region has the DNA TGTGCCAGCAGCCAAGATATCCAGCGGGAGGGCTACGAGCAGTACTTC. The chain couples TRBV4-2 to TRBJ2-7; 10 positions agree with TRBD2. CDR1 and CDR2 from the germline V gene are LGHNA and YNFKEQ. Trimming at V came to 0 bases and at J to 3 bases, leaving 5 bases not matched to a gene. This CDR3 is 16 amino acids long.

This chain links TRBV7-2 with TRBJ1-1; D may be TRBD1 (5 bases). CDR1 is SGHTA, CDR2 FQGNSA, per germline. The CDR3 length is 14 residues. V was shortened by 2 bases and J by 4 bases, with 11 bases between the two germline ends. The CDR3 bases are TGTGCCAGCAGCTTACAGGGACGGGGCACTGAAGCTTTCTTT. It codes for CASSLQGRGTEAFF.

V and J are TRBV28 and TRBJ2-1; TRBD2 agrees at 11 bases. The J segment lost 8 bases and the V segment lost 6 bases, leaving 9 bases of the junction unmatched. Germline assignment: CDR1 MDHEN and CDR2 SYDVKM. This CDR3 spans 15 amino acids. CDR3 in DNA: TGTGCCAGCAGGAATTCCGGGACTAGCGGCTATGAGCAGTTCTTC. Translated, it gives CASRNSGTSGYEQFF.

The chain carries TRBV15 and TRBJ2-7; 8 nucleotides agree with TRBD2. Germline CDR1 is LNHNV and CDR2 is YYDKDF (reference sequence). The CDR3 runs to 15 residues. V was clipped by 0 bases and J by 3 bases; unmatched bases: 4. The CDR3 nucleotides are TGTGCCACCAGCAGAGAGGCTAGCGGGTTCTACGAGCAGTACTTC. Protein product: CATSREASGFYEQYF.

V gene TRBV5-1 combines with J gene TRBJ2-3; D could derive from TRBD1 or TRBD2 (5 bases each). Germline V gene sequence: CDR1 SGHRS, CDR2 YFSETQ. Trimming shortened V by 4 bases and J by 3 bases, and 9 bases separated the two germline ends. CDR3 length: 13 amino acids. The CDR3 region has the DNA TGCGCCAGCAGCGGGACGGGAACAGATACGCAGTATTTT. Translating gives CASSGTGTDTQYF. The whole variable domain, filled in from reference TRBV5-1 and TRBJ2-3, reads KAGVTQTPRYLIKTRGQQVTLSCSPISGHRSVSWYQQTPGQGLQFLFEYFSETQRNKGNFPGRFSGRQFSNSRSEMNVSTLELGDSALYLCASSGTGTDTQYFGPGTRLTVL.

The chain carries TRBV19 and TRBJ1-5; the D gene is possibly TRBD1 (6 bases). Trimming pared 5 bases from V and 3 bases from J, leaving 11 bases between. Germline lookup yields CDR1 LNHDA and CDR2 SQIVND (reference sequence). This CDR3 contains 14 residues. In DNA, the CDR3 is TGTGCCAGTAGTGCCAGGGGCACCAATCAGCCCCAGCATTTT. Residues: CASSARGTNQPQHF.

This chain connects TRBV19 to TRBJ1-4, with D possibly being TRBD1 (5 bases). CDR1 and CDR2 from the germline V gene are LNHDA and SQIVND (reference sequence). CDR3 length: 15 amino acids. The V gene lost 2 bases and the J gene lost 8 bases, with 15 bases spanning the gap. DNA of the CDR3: TGTGCCAGTAGTATACAAACAGGCCGTAAAGAAAAACTGTTTTTT. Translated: CASSIQTGRKEKLFF.

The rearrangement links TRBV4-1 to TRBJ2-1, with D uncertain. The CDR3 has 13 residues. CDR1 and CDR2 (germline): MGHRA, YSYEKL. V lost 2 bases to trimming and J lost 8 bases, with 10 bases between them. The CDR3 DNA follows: TGCGCCAGCAGCCAACTAGTCCCCCATGAGCAGTTCTTC. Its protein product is CASSQLVPHEQFF.

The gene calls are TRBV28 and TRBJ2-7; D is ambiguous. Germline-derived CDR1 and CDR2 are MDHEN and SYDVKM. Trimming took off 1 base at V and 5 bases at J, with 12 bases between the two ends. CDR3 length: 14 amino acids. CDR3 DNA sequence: TGTGCCAGCAGTTTATTACCCCCCGTCCACGAGCAGTACTTC. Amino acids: CASSLLPPVHEQYF.

The CDR3 DNA is TGTGCCAGCAGCCCGACTAGCGGGAGATACAATGAGCAGTTCTTC. It is translated as CASSPTSGRYNEQFF. V and J are TRBV11-2 and TRBJ2-1, with 12 bases identical to TRBD2. V gave up 5 bases and J gave up 4 bases; unmatched junction bases: 3. The CDR3 contains 15 residues. Per the germline V gene, CDR1 is SGHAT and CDR2 is FQNNGV.

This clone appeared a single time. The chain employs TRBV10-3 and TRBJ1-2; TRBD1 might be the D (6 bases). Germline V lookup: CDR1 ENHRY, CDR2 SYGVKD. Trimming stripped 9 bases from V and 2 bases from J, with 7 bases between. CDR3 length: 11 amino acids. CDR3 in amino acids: CAIGGNYGYTF. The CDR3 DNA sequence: TGTGCCATAGGGGGGAACTATGGCTACACCTTC.

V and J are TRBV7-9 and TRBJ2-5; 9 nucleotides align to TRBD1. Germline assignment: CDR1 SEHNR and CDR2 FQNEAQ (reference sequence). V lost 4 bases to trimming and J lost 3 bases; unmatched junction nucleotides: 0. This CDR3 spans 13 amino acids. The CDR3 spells CASSWTGEETQYF. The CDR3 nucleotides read TGTGCCAGCAGCTGGACAGGGGAAGAGACCCAGTACTTC.

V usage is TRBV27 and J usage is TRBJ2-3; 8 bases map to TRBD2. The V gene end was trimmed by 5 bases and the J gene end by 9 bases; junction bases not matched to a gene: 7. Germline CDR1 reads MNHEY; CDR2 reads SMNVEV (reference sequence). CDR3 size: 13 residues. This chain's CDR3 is CASSLRTSSTQYF. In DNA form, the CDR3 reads TGTGCCAGCAGTCTCCGGACTAGCAGCACGCAGTATTTT.

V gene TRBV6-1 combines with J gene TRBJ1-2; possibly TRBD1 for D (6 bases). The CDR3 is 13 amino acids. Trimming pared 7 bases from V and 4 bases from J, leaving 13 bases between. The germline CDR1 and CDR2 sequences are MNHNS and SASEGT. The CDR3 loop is CASKPGHSYGYTF. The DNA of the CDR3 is TGTGCCAGCAAACCGGGACATTCCTATGGCTACACCTTC.

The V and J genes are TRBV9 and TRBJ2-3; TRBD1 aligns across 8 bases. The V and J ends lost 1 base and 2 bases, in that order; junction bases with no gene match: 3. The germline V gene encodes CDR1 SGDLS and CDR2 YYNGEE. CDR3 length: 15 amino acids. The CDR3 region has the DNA TGTGCCAGCAGCGTAACAGGGGGGAACACAGATACGCAGTATTTT. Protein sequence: CASSVTGGNTDTQYF.

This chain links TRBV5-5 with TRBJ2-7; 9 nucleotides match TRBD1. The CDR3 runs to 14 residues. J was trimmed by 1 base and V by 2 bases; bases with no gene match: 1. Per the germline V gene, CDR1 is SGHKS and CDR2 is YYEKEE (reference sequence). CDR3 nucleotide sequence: TGTGCCAGCAGCTTCGGGACAGGGTCCTACGAGCAGTACTTC. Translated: CASSFGTGSYEQYF.

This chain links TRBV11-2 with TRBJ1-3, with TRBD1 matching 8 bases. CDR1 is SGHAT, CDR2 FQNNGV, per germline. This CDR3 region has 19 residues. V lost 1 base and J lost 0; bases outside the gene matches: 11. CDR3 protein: CASSLGHGRQGRSGNTIYF. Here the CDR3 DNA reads TGTGCCAGCAGCTTAGGCCACGGGCGACAGGGGCGCTCTGGAAACACCATATATTTT.

This CDR3 is CASSQEGRGGYEQYF. The CDR3 DNA reads as TGCGCCAGCAGCCAAGAGGGCAGGGGCGGCTACGAGCAGTACTTC. The rearrangement joins TRBV4-1 to TRBJ2-7; D may be TRBD1 (6 bases). This CDR3 contains 15 residues. The V gene's germline CDR1 is MGHRA and CDR2 YSYEKL. The V gene lost 0 bases and the J gene lost 3 bases, with 12 bases spanning the gap.

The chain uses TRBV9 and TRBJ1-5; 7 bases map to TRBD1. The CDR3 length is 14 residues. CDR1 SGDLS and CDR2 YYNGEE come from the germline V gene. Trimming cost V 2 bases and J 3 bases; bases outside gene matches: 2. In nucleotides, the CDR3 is TGTGCCAGCAGCGTTACAGGGGACAATCAGCCCCAGCATTTT. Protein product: CASSVTGDNQPQHF.